This TCR beta chain was obtained from a study of blood T cell repertoires in COVID-19 (dated by TCRdb to 2018 to 2021). Regarding the study in general: Collaborator samples came from the United States, Italy and Spain and covered acute and convalescent phases of COVID-19. The material from the prospective study consisted of cDNA or gDNA derived from T cells, B-cell-depleted T cells, or PBMCs. The dataset comprised deeply sampled blood TCRbeta repertoires from subjects exposed to, actively infected with, or recovered from COVID-19. The repertoires were released in a freely available public database meant as a resource for research on the immune response to SARS-CoV-2. The samples were drawn from two sources: the first 160 participants of the ongoing ImmuneRACE study, and over 950 subjects contributed by 6 global collaborators. A de-identified subject ID, COVID-19 status, age in years and sex were almost always included in the sample metadata. Where HLA class I and class II types were available, the types were taken from metadata supplied by the sample provider, not from assay-based typing. The full study reports these points: Clinical and demographic metadata were provided uncurated, with the amount varying by source and participant.

The V end loses 4 bases and the J end loses 6 bases, and a stretch of 15 bases separates them. Inclusive of the bounding cysteine and phenylalanine, the CDR3 is 14 residues long. Just the 42-base CDR3 DNA is kept, in frame starting at base 1. CDR1 and CDR2 are drawn from the germline V gene: MNHNS, SASEGT. One collaborating source in Seattle enrolled patients during active infection and followed them longitudinally through the course of disease. The collaborating institutions used their own protocols to collect whole blood in K2EDTA tubes. For TCRbeta analysis, collaborators shipped samples as frozen whole blood, isolated PBMCs, or DNA extracted from either of those sample types. Worth noting for this clone: Its antigen target is currently unknown. No much larger clone is present one base from it, and per-base qualities are unavailable.

TCRbeta CDR3 regions were amplified from genomic DNA using the immunoSEQ Assay, a bias-controlled multiplex PCR. Per the source publication's procedure: Within the assay, amplification of reference gene primers was used to estimate how many nucleated cells each sample contained. Sequence reads were collapsed and filtered to measure the absolute abundance of every unique TCRbeta CDR3 rearrangement. For each sample, productive Simpson clonality was calculated as the square root of Simpson's diversity index across productive rearrangements. The clones in this table, taken by TCRdb from immuneACCESS, are in-frame only. Not every clone is retained; where verified, under half of the shortfall comes from an unresolved V gene, and the cause of the rest is unknown. V and J calls and clone size are copied from that table; D and trimming were computed from the DNA. This sample lists approximately 400,000 clones; about 91% were detected once. The ten largest account for about 12% of the sample.

The V and J genes are TRBV6-1 and TRBJ1-2, and possibly TRBD1, on 6 matching bases. The sample taken for sequencing was peripheral blood. The TCR sequence derives from a woman aged 45-65 years with COVID-19, enrolled during active disease. The CDR3 region reads CASSANPQGDGYTF. The sequence in DNA is TGTGCCAGCAGTGCAAATCCACAGGGAGATGGCTACACCTTC.